This T cell receptor (beta chain) originates from a study of cytomegalovirus exposure and HLA in healthy donors. The length of the CDR3 is 14 residues. Trimming took off 1 base at V and 3 bases at J, with 10 bases between the two ends. Germline V lookup: CDR1 SGHTA, CDR2 FQGNSA. Researchers ran the PCR with 60 Vbeta and 13 Jbeta primers. Generated by immunoSEQ multiplex PCR, the TCRdb table keeps only in-frame clones and is missing some. The table shows under 300,000 clones, with around 66% occurring only once. The sequenced sample was PBMCs. This receptor was taken from a female donor in good health and CMV-seronegative. The chain employs TRBV7-2 and TRBJ2-7; D may be TRBD1 (6 bases). As DNA, the CDR3 is TGTGCCAGCAGCTTAGGGCAGGGGTACTACGAGCAGTACTTC. Encoded protein: CASSLGQGYYEQYF.